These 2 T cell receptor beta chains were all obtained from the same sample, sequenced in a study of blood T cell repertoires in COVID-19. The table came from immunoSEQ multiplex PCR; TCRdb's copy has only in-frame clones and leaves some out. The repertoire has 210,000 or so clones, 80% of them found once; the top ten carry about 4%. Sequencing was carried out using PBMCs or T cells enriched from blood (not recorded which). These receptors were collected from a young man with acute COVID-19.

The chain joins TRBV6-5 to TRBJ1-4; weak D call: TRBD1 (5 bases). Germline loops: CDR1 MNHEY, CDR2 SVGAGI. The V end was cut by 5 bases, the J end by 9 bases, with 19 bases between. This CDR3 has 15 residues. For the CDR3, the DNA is TGTGCCAGCAGTCCCGACAGAAGAAAGGTCCAAAAACTGTTTTTT. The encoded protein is CASSPDRRKVQKLFF.

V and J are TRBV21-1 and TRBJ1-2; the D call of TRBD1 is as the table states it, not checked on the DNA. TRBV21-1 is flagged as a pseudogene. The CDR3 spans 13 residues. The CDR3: CATGVGADYGYTF. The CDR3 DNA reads TGTGCCACCGGGGTGGGGGCGGACTATGGCTACACCTTC.